The clone carrying this T cell receptor (beta chain) was observed many times. What it binds is unknown. TCRdb processed the 5' RACE reads anew with MiXCR; each CDR3 protein has one entry. The profile covers 250,000 to 400,000 distinct CDR3 sequences, with about 9.9% appearing a single time and about 10% taken by the ten largest. This sample is drawn from a study of CD8 T cells in ankylosing spondylitis. Findings and caveats of the study: Previously reported in reactive arthritis synovial fluid and blood were some of the motif variants.

Germline loops: CDR1 DFQATT, CDR2 SNEGSKA (reference sequence). CDR3 length: 15 amino acids. V trimming: 0 bases; J trimming: 5 bases; junction bases outside the gene matches: 7. This receptor was obtained from a female donor with ankylosing spondylitis or in good health (not recorded which). The sample taken for sequencing was blood, either unsorted or a sorted T cell fraction (not recorded which). V gene TRBV20-1 combines with J gene TRBJ1-2; 9 bases line up with TRBD1. CDR3 protein: CSARDLRTGDYGYTF. For the CDR3, the DNA is TGCAGTGCTAGAGATCTCCGGACAGGGGATTATGGCTACACCTTC.